This T cell receptor (beta chain) appears in the sequencing data of a study of molecular identifiers for immune sequencing clone quantification. Study outcomes and limitations: Clones of above 20 RNA copies carried over 98% of effector molecules; in naive cells they carried under 1%.

Each library that profiled naive CD8 cells came from around 20,000 to 1,000,000 sorted cells with 10%, 30% or 50% RNA. The table lists this clonotype with many counts. The antigen is undetermined. TCRdb used MiXCR to reprocess the PCR reads, holding one entry per CDR3 protein. Of tens of thousands of distinct CDR3 sequences in the sample, roughly 20% were seen once. Germline-derived CDR1 and CDR2 are MNHEY and SMNVEV (reference sequence). CDR3 length: 16 residues. Trimming stripped 4 bases from V and 7 bases from J, with 22 bases between. The receptor was isolated from a human donor in good health. Some libraries in this study had Jurkat cell RNA spiked in. V is TRBV27 and J is TRBJ2-5; weak D call: TRBD2 (6 bases). The specimen sequenced was naive CD8+ T cells from blood, with Jurkat cell RNA spiked in. Subset here: FACS-sorted CD8+CD4-CCR7+CD45RA+ naive T cells. CDR3 region: CASSSIRGAEGGTQYF. CDR3 nucleotides: TGTGCCAGCAGTTCCATCCGCGGGGCCGAAGGAGGGACCCAGTACTTC.